A selection of T cell receptor beta chains follows, all from one sample in a study of blood T cell repertoires in COVID-19. Sequencing was performed with immunoSEQ multiplex PCR; in TCRdb, only in-frame clones are kept and a portion is missing. The table lists roughly 130,000 clones, about four fifths of them singletons. The sequenced material came from peripheral blood. These receptors all come from a woman in her 70s with acute or convalescent COVID-19. CDR3s include the opening cysteine and the closing phenylalanine or tryptophan. The D gene is left open where the match is weak. Expanded clones are given a class, and other clones once, few, many or no size at all.

abundance: .
d_gene: TRBD1
j_gene: TRBJ1-6
v_gene: TRBV7-2
CDR3nt: TGTGCCAGCAGCCTGGACAGGAGTAATTCACCCCTCCACTTT
CDR3aa: CASSLDRSNSPLHF

abundance: .
d_gene: .
j_gene: TRBJ2-4
v_gene: TRBV30
CDR3nt: TGTGCCTGGAGTAGGGACAACTTAGCCAAAAACATTCAGTACTTC
CDR3aa: CAWSRDNLAKNIQYF

abundance: .
d_gene: TRBD2
j_gene: TRBJ2-1
v_gene: TRBV5-4
CDR3nt: TGTGCCAGCAGCTTGGCCGGTGCTAGCGGGGGGATCCGAAATGAGCAGTTCTTC
CDR3aa: CASSLAGASGGIRNEQFF

abundance: .
d_gene: TRBD1
j_gene: TRBJ1-5
v_gene: TRBV19
CDR3nt: TGTGCCAGTAGTCGAAGTGACAGGGGGTACGGTCGAATCCAGCCCCAGCATTTT
CDR3aa: CASSRSDRGYGRIQPQHF

abundance: .
d_gene: TRBD1
j_gene: TRBJ1-2
v_gene: TRBV7-6
CDR3nt: TGTGCCAGCAGCGGACAGGGGGCATTCTTCGGCTACACCTTC
CDR3aa: CASSGQGAFFGYTF

abundance: .
d_gene: .
j_gene: TRBJ1-6
v_gene: TRBV6-5
CDR3nt: TGTGCCAGTCAGCAGCGGGCAGGGTTTTCACCCCTCCACTTT
CDR3aa: CASQQRAGFSPLHF

abundance: .
d_gene: TRBD2
j_gene: TRBJ2-5
v_gene: TRBV7-6
CDR3nt: TGTGCCAGCAGCTTAGCGCGGGTTGGGACTACAGATCAAGAGACCCAGTACTTC
CDR3aa: CASSLARVGTTDQETQYF

abundance: .
d_gene: .
j_gene: TRBJ1-3
v_gene: TRBV29-1
CDR3nt: TGCAGCGTCCAACGGGGATCCCCTGGAAACACCATATATTTT
CDR3aa: CSVQRGSPGNTIYF

abundance: .
d_gene: .
j_gene: TRBJ1-5
v_gene: TRBV12-5
CDR3nt: TGTGCTAGTGTCCCCGGGGGCAATCAGCCCCAGCATTTT
CDR3aa: CASVPGGNQPQHF

abundance: .
d_gene: .
j_gene: TRBJ1-5
v_gene: TRBV7-9
CDR3nt: TGTGCCAGCAGCTTAGAGTCGGAGGGCTCGCAGCCCCAGCATTTT
CDR3aa: CASSLESEGSQPQHF

abundance: .
d_gene: TRBD2
j_gene: TRBJ2-5
v_gene: TRBV2
CDR3nt: TGTGCCACCCAGGATAGCGGGGGGGCCGTTTTCTCCCAGTACTTC
CDR3aa: CATQDSGGAVFSQYF

abundance: .
d_gene: .
j_gene: TRBJ1-4
v_gene: TRBV19
CDR3nt: TGTGCCAGTAGTTACGGGGGGGGAACTAATGAAAAACTGTTTTTT
CDR3aa: CASSYGGGTNEKLFF

abundance: .
d_gene: TRBD1
j_gene: TRBJ2-5
v_gene: TRBV28
CDR3nt: TGTGCCACTTTCGCGACAGGGGGAAGTGAGACCCAGTACTTC
CDR3aa: CATFATGGSETQYF

abundance: .
d_gene: .
j_gene: TRBJ2-1
v_gene: TRBV7-2
CDR3nt: TGTGCCAGCAGCCGGACAGCCGATTACTACAATGAGCAGTTCTTC
CDR3aa: CASSRTADYYNEQFF

abundance: .
d_gene: TRBD2
j_gene: TRBJ2-5
v_gene: TRBV9
CDR3nt: TGTGCCAGCAGCGTAGGAGCGGGGAAAGAGACCCAGTACTTC
CDR3aa: CASSVGAGKETQYF

abundance: .
d_gene: TRBD1
j_gene: TRBJ1-2
v_gene: TRBV6-5
CDR3nt: TGTGCCAGCAGAGGACAGGGAGCTTATGGCTACACCTTC
CDR3aa: CASRGQGAYGYTF

abundance: .
d_gene: TRBD1
j_gene: TRBJ2-7
v_gene: TRBV6-1
CDR3nt: TGTGCCAGCAGTGACCCCGGACAGGTAACTTACGAGCAGTACTTC
CDR3aa: CASSDPGQVTYEQYF

abundance: .
d_gene: TRBD1
j_gene: TRBJ2-5
v_gene: TRBV5-1
CDR3nt: TGCGCCAGCAGCTTGGGGGGGACAGAAGAGACCCAGTACTTC
CDR3aa: CASSLGGTEETQYF

abundance: .
d_gene: TRBD2
j_gene: TRBJ2-3
v_gene: TRBV6-1
CDR3nt: TGTGCCAGCAGTGAGGCTAGCGGAACCCTGGGGGATACGCAGTATTTT
CDR3aa: CASSEASGTLGDTQYF

abundance: .
d_gene: .
j_gene: TRBJ2-1
v_gene: TRBV5-1
CDR3nt: TGCGCCAGCAGCTTGGATGTGGGCGCCTCCTACAATGAGCAGTTCTTC
CDR3aa: CASSLDVGASYNEQFF

abundance: few
d_gene: TRBD2
j_gene: TRBJ2-1
v_gene: TRBV25-1
CDR3nt: TGTGCCAGCCCGAATTCGGACAAGCGGGGGTTCCGGCCCAATGAGCAGTTCTTC
CDR3aa: CASPNSDKRGFRPNEQFF

abundance: few
d_gene: .
j_gene: TRBJ1-2
v_gene: TRBV21-1
CDR3nt: TGTGCCAGCAGCCTCCGGGACAAGAATGGCTACACCTTC
CDR3aa: CASSLRDKNGYTF

abundance: .
d_gene: TRBD1
j_gene: TRBJ2-7
v_gene: TRBV28
CDR3nt: TGTGCCAGCAGGTATGGACAGGGGTTTTCCTACGAGCAGTACTTC
CDR3aa: CASRYGQGFSYEQYF

abundance: .
d_gene: .
j_gene: TRBJ2-1
v_gene: TRBV30
CDR3nt: TGTGCCTGGAGTCAGACAGCGACGTGGTTCTTC
CDR3aa: CAWSQTATWFF

abundance: .
d_gene: .
j_gene: TRBJ2-5
v_gene: TRBV19
CDR3nt: TGTGCCAGTAGTCTGGGACTTCTGAGTCCTCAAGAGACCCAGTACTTC
CDR3aa: CASSLGLLSPQETQYF

abundance: .
d_gene: .
j_gene: TRBJ1-2
v_gene: TRBV25-1
CDR3nt: TGTGCCAGCAGTGAGTTCAGGGAGGATGGCTACACCTTC
CDR3aa: CASSEFREDGYTF

abundance: .
d_gene: .
j_gene: TRBJ2-5
v_gene: TRBV12-1
CDR3nt: TGTGCCAGCAGCTTTTCCCCGGAGACCCAGTACTTC
CDR3aa: CASSFSPETQYF

abundance: few
d_gene: .
j_gene: TRBJ2-3
v_gene: TRBV20-1
CDR3nt: TGCAGTGCTAGTGCCCTAATGATCCGAGATACGCAGTATTTT
CDR3aa: CSASALMIRDTQYF

abundance: .
d_gene: .
j_gene: TRBJ1-2
v_gene: TRBV7-9
CDR3nt: TGTGCCAGCAGCCCACGGACCGAGAAGAGGGATGGCTACACCTTC
CDR3aa: CASSPRTEKRDGYTF

abundance: .
d_gene: TRBD1
j_gene: TRBJ2-1
v_gene: TRBV7-2
CDR3nt: TGTGCCAGCAGCCCAGGGGGACGGGGTATCAATGAGCAGTTCTTC
CDR3aa: CASSPGGRGINEQFF

abundance: .
d_gene: TRBD1
j_gene: TRBJ1-2
v_gene: TRBV6-1
CDR3nt: TGTGCCAGCAGTGAAGCGGCCCCAGGTGGGACAGGATATGGCTACACCTTC
CDR3aa: CASSEAAPGGTGYGYTF

abundance: once
d_gene: .
j_gene: TRBJ2-1
v_gene: TRBV5-1
CDR3nt: TGCGCCAGCAGCCCACCCCCGGTCGATGAGCAGTTCTTC
CDR3aa: CASSPPPVDEQFF

abundance: once
d_gene: .
j_gene: TRBJ1-3
v_gene: TRBV7-2
CDR3nt: TGTGCCAGCAGCCTAGGGCGGGGGGTGACTGGAAACACCATATATTTT
CDR3aa: CASSLGRGVTGNTIYF

abundance: .
d_gene: .
j_gene: TRBJ2-7
v_gene: TRBV19
CDR3nt: TGTGCCAGTAGTATCTGCGAGCAGTACTTC
CDR3aa: CASSICEQYF

abundance: once
d_gene: TRBD1
j_gene: TRBJ1-4
v_gene: TRBV5-4
CDR3nt: TGTGCCAGCAGCTTGGGACAGGGTGGTGAAAAACTGTTTTTT
CDR3aa: CASSLGQGGEKLFF

abundance: .
d_gene: .
j_gene: TRBJ2-2
v_gene: TRBV7-2
CDR3nt: TGTGCCAGCAGCTTAGCCGGGACGAACACCGGGGAGCTGTTTTTT
CDR3aa: CASSLAGTNTGELFF

abundance: .
d_gene: .
j_gene: TRBJ1-2
v_gene: TRBV5-1
CDR3nt: TGCGCCAGCAGCGGAACACAGGGTAACTATGGCTACACCTTC
CDR3aa: CASSGTQGNYGYTF

abundance: .
d_gene: TRBD1
j_gene: TRBJ2-2
v_gene: TRBV27
CDR3nt: TGTGCCAGCAGTTTAAGGGGGCTGAGTACCGGGGAGCTGTTTTTT
CDR3aa: CASSLRGLSTGELFF

abundance: .
d_gene: .
j_gene: TRBJ2-3
v_gene: TRBV18
CDR3nt: TGTGCCAGCTCACCACAAGCGCAAGGCGCAGATACGCAGTATTTT
CDR3aa: CASSPQAQGADTQYF

abundance: .
d_gene: .
j_gene: TRBJ1-5
v_gene: TRBV10-3
CDR3nt: TGTGCCATCAGTGAGGGGGACTACAATCAGCCCCAGCATTTT
CDR3aa: CAISEGDYNQPQHF

abundance: .
d_gene: TRBD1
j_gene: TRBJ1-1
v_gene: TRBV6-1
CDR3nt: TGTGCCAGCAGTGAGGTTCGGGACAGAGACGGAGCTTTCTTT
CDR3aa: CASSEVRDRDGAFF